Many counts were recorded for the clone carrying this TCR beta chain. The antigen is undetermined. This sample is drawn from a study of T cells after yellow fever vaccination. Study-level information: Preparing low-cell-number fractions relied on SMART-Seq v4 Ultra Low Input.

UMIs were added to TCR cDNA along with a universal primer site when it was made by 5'RACE template switching. TCRdb re-called the 5' RACE reads with MiXCR, one entry per CDR3 protein. The sample includes over 150,000 distinct CDR3 sequences, approximately 6% seen only once; the top ten take about 2.8%. The CDR3 is 12 residues long. The V and J ends lost 9 bases and 4 bases respectively, with 13 bases between them. Per germline, CDR1 SGHRS and CDR2 YFSETQ. Study-wide points: Reappearance after the booster was seen for most primary-vaccination clones, at 96% CD4 and 75% to 90% CD8.

The sample consisted of CD4+ T cells sorted from PBMCs, taken on the day of the first yellow fever vaccination. The TCR sequence derives from a man between 18 and 35 years old who received the YFV17D yellow fever vaccine. The chain has TRBV5-1 and TRBJ1-2, with D maybe TRBD1 (5 bases). CDR3: CATTGPGYGYTF. The CDR3 nucleotides read TGCGCCACCACAGGCCCAGGCTATGGCTACACCTTC.